This T cell receptor beta chain was identified during a study of T cell responses to AZD1222 COVID-19 vaccine. Study observations and caveats: Reportedly, close to half of spike-specific TCRs are directed against unmutated variant regions.

V was clipped by 4 bases and J by 0 bases, with 15 bases between them. The CDR3 runs 15 residues. In germline, CDR1 is SQVTM, CDR2 ANQGSEA. Some clones are missing from TCRdb's copy, which holds only in-frame ones; the method was immunoSEQ multiplex PCR. The sample lists approximately 84,000 clones, under 90% occurring once. On this clone itself: As yet, its antigen is unknown.

Here the sequenced sample was peripheral blood, taken on day 0 of AZD1222 vaccination. This receptor was identified in an adult in good health. The chain is built from TRBV29-1 and TRBJ1-1; D remains ambiguous. The CDR3 sequence is CSVGPGWAMNTEAFF. In DNA form, the CDR3 reads TGCAGCGTTGGACCCGGTTGGGCAATGAACACTGAAGCTTTCTTT.